The following is a T cell receptor beta chain sequence with its context. Each donor was a Caucasian adult residing in Nashville, Tennessee. These data come from a study of shared clonotypes between healthy human individuals. With 7 bases clipped from V and 6 bases from J, the junction kept 8 bases outside the gene matches. The CDR3 has 13 amino acids. The germline gives CDR1 SGDLS, CDR2 YYNGEE. The assay used deep level. Measured with immunoSEQ multiplex PCR; TCRdb has only the in-frame clones, and not every one. The sample lists fewer than 600,000 clones, 79% occurring once. This sequence was found in a woman between 40 and 55 years old in good health. Some clones in this sample may be carry-over from other donors' samples. Sequenced sample: PBMCs. This rearrangement joins TRBV9 to TRBJ2-3; 7 bases line up with TRBD2. The CDR3 loop reads CASQAGSRDTQYF. For the CDR3, the DNA is TGTGCCAGCCAAGCGGGATCCCGGGATACGCAGTATTTT.